The 3 T cell receptor beta chains presented below share a single source sample, sequenced in a study of T cell clonality in common variable immunodeficiency. Method: immunoSEQ multiplex PCR; TCRdb's copy keeps in-frame clones and lacks some. Listed for the sample are tens of thousands of clones, none seen a single time. The sequenced sample was peripheral blood mononuclear cells. These receptors originate from a person aged 18 to 75 in good health.

Many counts were recorded for this clone. Read coverage stops 3 residues before the CDR3 terminus; the germline J gene supplies the remainder. The rearrangement links TRBV5-1 to TRBJ1-4; a possible D gene is TRBD1 (6 bases). The germline V gene encodes CDR1 SGHRS and CDR2 YFSETQ. The CDR3 totals 13 residues. Deletions cut 7 bases from V and 6 bases from J, with 13 bases between. The sequenced CDR3 bases are TGCGCCAGCCAACAGGGTGAGGATGAAAAA. Its protein product is CASQQGEDEK. The entire CDR3 sequence reads CASQQGEDEKLFF.

For this clone: The read stops 3 residues short of the end of the CDR3; the missing end is completed from the germline J gene. The genes are TRBV19 and TRBJ2-4; D might be TRBD1 or TRBD2, each matching 5 bases. The CDR3 contains 14 residues. The germline gives CDR1 LNHDA, CDR2 SQIVND (reference sequence). The chain's CDR3 is CASSILEGKYGQYF. CDR3 bases read: TGTGCCAGTAGTATTCTTGAGGGGAAGTATGGT.

This clone was found many times. The read comes to an end 3 residues before the CDR3 does, leaving the germline J gene to fill in the end. The chain is built from TRBV27 and TRBJ1-4; TRBD1 matches 9 bases. The CDR3 runs to 16 residues. After removal of 0 bases from V and 4 bases from J, the junction contained 3 bases not matched to a gene. Germline values: CDR1 MNHEY, CDR2 SMNVEV (reference sequence). The CDR3 bases that were read are TGTGCCAGCAGTTTATCCCCGACAGGGGGTAATGAAAAA. Translated, it gives CASSLSPTGGNEK. From start to end, the CDR3 is CASSLSPTGGNEKLFF.